This TCR beta chain was captured by sequencing in a study of T cells after yellow fever vaccination. Study-level background: Fractions of limited cellularity were prepared by means of SMART-Seq v4 Ultra Low Input. Regarding the study as a whole: Sorted repertoires could include abundant contaminating clonotypes from bulk cells. Of the clonotypes, a small share occurred in both CD4 and CD8 compartments. In post-booster samples, most primary-vaccination clones reappeared (about 97% CD4, approximately 91% CD8).

The CDR3 sequence is 15 residues long. Germline assignment: CDR1 SEHNR and CDR2 FQNEAQ (reference sequence). The V end was cut by 2 bases, the J end by 6 bases, with 13 bases between. This clonotype was observed a few times. Its antigen is not known. A single record per CDR3 protein comes from TCRdb applying MiXCR to the 5' RACE reads. The table shows fewer than 400,000 distinct CDR3 sequences, with about 6.2% occurring only once. The chain recombines TRBV7-9 with TRBJ2-2, with a weak D call TRBD1 (5 bases). This clonotype originated in a man aged 25-40 years who received the YFV17D yellow fever vaccine. The sample in question was PBMCs, obtained 5 days after the yellow fever booster vaccination. The CDR3 DNA follows: TGTGCCAGCAGCTTACAACACCTGGGGCCCGGGGAGCTGTTTTTT. Translated: CASSLQHLGPGELFF.